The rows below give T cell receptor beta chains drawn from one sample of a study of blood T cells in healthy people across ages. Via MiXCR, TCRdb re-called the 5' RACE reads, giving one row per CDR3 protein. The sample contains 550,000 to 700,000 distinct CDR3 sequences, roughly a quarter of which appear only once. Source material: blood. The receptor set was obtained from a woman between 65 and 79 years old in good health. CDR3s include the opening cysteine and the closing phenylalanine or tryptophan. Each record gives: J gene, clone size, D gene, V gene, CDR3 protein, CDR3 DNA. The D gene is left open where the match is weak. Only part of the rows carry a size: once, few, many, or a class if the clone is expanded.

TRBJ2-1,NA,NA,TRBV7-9,CASSSPNSESSYNEQFF,TGTGCCAGCAGCTCTCCCAATTCAGAGAGCTCCTACAATGAGCAGTTCTTC
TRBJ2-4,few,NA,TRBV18,CASSPEQGKERNIQYF,TGTGCCAGCTCACCAGAACAGGGTAAGGAGAGAAACATTCAGTACTTC
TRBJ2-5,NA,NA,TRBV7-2,CASSAGLTIQETQYF,TGTGCCAGCAGCGCGGGACTCACGATACAAGAGACCCAGTACTTC
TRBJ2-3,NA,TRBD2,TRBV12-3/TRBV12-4,CASSLGTSGVPTDTQYF,TGTGCCAGCAGTCTCGGGACTAGCGGGGTCCCCACAGATACGCAGTATTTT
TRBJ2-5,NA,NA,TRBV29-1,CSGAQGIGETQYF,TGCAGCGGTGCACAGGGAATCGGGGAGACCCAGTACTTC
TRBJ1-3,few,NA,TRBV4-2,CASSQDIGKRSGNTIYF,TGTGCCAGCAGCCAAGATATAGGGAAGAGGTCTGGAAACACCATATATTTT
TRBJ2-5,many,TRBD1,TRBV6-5,CASSYYGGRGHRFF,TGTGCCAGCAGTTACTACGGCGGCAGGGGGCATCGATTCTTC
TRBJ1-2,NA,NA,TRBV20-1,CSARTLFNHGYTF,TGCAGTGCAAGAACCCTCTTCAACCATGGCTACACCTTC
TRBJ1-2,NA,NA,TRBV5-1,CASSLDGANYGYTF,TGCGCCAGCAGCTTGGATGGGGCTAACTATGGCTACACCTTC
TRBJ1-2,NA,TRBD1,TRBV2,CASSVRGTGVYGYTF,TGTGCCAGCAGTGTTCGGGGGACAGGGGTCTATGGCTACACCTTC
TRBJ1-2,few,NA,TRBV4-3,CASSQDFTGVYGYTF,TGCGCCAGCAGCCAAGATTTTACAGGAGTCTATGGCTACACCTTC
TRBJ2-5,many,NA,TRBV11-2,CASSPTGPGETQYF,TGTGCCAGCAGTCCAACAGGACCCGGGGAGACCCAGTACTTC
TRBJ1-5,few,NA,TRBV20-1,CSVKRGAQPQHF,TGCAGTGTCAAGAGGGGTGCTCAGCCCCAGCATTTT
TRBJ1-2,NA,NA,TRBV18,CASSPQGTHGYTF,TGTGCCAGCTCACCACAGGGTACCCATGGCTACACCTTC
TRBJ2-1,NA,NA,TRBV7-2,CASSLAWTSTGNEQFF,TGTGCCAGCAGCTTAGCGTGGACTTCGACCGGGAATGAGCAGTTCTTC
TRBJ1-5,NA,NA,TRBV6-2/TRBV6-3,CASTSGEYSNQPQHF,TGTGCCAGCACCTCGGGAGAATATAGCAATCAGCCCCAGCATTTT
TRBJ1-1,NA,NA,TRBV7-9,CASSDIPSGNTEAFF,TGTGCCAGCAGCGACATTCCCTCGGGAAACACTGAAGCTTTCTTT
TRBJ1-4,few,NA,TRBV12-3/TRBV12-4,CASTRLGGGNEKLFF,TGTGCCAGCACCCGGTTGGGGGGCGGCAATGAAAAACTGTTTTTT
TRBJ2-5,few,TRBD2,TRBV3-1,CASIPESGGRETQYF,TGTGCCAGCATCCCTGAGTCGGGGGGTCGCGAGACCCAGTACTTC
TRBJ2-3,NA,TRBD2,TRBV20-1,CSALLAGRTDTQYF,TGCAGTGCTCTTCTAGCGGGTCGCACAGATACGCAGTATTTT
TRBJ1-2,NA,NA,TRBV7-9,CASSFGSQRGYTF,TGTGCCAGCAGCTTTGGGTCCCAGAGGGGCTACACCTTC
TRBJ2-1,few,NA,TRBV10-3,CAISEVDAAYNEQFF,TGTGCCATCAGTGAAGTGGACGCAGCCTACAATGAGCAGTTCTTC
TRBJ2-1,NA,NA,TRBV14,CASSQVGGVPYNEQFF,TGTGCCAGCAGCCAAGTTGGCGGGGTACCCTACAATGAGCAGTTCTTC
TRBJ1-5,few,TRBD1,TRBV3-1,CASSPGTGGSNQPQHF,TGTGCCAGCAGCCCCGGGACAGGGGGGAGCAATCAGCCCCAGCATTTT
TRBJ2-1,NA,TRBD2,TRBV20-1,CSALRGFRNEQFF,TGCAGTGCCCTGCGGGGGTTTCGTAATGAGCAGTTCTTC
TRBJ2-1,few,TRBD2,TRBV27,CASSRSGGATNEQFF,TGTGCCAGCAGCCGGAGCGGGGGGGCCACCAATGAGCAGTTCTTC